Below are 15 T cell receptor beta chains sequenced from a single sample in a study of beta chain features in type 1 diabetes. Study findings and constraints: For Type 1 diabetes patients, all four CD4+ subsets carried TCRB CDR3s that were moderately but significantly shorter.

What was sequenced were expressed TCRB transcripts, since all of the isolated RNA had been reverse transcribed. Assay: immunoSEQ multiplex PCR; the TCRdb copy retains only in-frame clones and omits some. In the table there are 95,000 to 150,000 clones, approximately 15% of which are singletons. What these receptors recognize is not known. Source material: central memory CD4+ T cells from blood. The receptors originated from a man between 18 and 35 years old with type 1 diabetes.

The chain uses TRBV6-5 and TRBJ2-4, with TRBD1 as a possible D gene (6 bases). V lost 0 bases, J lost 7 bases, and 13 bases lay in between. This CDR3 is 15 amino acids long. Per germline, CDR1 MNHEY and CDR2 SVGAGI. CDR3 sequence: CASSYSADRGNIQYF. The CDR3 DNA sequence: TGTGCCAGCAGTTACTCCGCGGACAGAGGGAACATTCAGTACTTC.

This clone was counted only a few times. The V call is TRBV2, the J call TRBJ2-5; maybe TRBD1 (5 bases). CDR1 and CDR2 (germline): SNHLY, FYNNEI. The CDR3 runs to 15 residues. The ends were cut back, 10 bases at V and 2 bases at J, with 20 bases in the middle. CDR3 sequence reads: CATSAITGGQETQYF. The CDR3 bases are TGTGCCACCTCAGCAATAACAGGTGGACAAGAGACCCAGTACTTC. The variable domain in full, with the rest retrieved from reference TRBV2 and TRBJ2-5, is EPEVTQTPSHQVTQMGQEVILRCVPISNHLYFYWYRQILGQKVEFLVSFYNNEISEKSEIFDDQFSVERPDGSNFTLKIRSTKLEDSAMYFCATSAITGGQETQYFGPGTRLLVL.

This chain connects TRBV7-6 to TRBJ2-1; 12 bases align to TRBD2. This CDR3 is built from 17 residues. The V gene end was trimmed by 4 bases and the J gene end by 4 bases; junction bases not matched to a gene: 8. CDR1 is SGHVS, CDR2 FNYEAQ, per germline. The CDR3 DNA reads TGTGCCAGCAGCTCCCGTGGGGGGACTAGCGGGTACAATGAGCAGTTCTTC. Amino acid sequence: CASSSRGGTSGYNEQFF.

This rearrangement joins TRBV29-1 to TRBJ2-5; D gene unclear. Trimming took 0 bases from V and 4 from J, leaving 12 bases between them. Germline assignment: CDR1 SQVTM and CDR2 ANQGSEA. CDR3 length: 14 amino acids. The CDR3, as DNA: TGCAGCGTTGAAGAGCGCTCCTCCCGAGAGACCCAGTACTTC. It encodes CSVEERSSRETQYF.

The V call is TRBV14, the J call TRBJ1-1; perhaps TRBD1 as D (6 bases). This CDR3 is built from 12 residues. Trimming took 2 bases from V and 11 from J, leaving 12 bases between them. Looked up from germline, CDR1 is SGHDN and CDR2 is FVKESK. DNA for the CDR3: TGTGCCAGCAGCCAATACAGGGCTTTCGCTTTCTTT. Its translation: CASSQYRAFAFF. The full variable domain, its missing parts supplied by reference TRBV14 and TRBJ1-1, is EAGVTQFPSHSVIEKGQTVTLRCDPISGHDNLYWYRRVMGKEIKFLLHFVKESKQDESGMPNNRFLAERTGGTYSTLKVQPAELEDSGVYFCASSQYRAFAFFGQGTRLTVV.

This clone was observed a few times. The rearrangement uses TRBV7-6 and TRBJ1-3, with 8 bases identical to TRBD1. J lost 0 bases, V lost 5 bases, and 12 bases had no gene match. The CDR3 is 18 amino acids. Germline CDR1 reads SGHVS; CDR2 reads FNYEAQ. The CDR3 region is CASSKNPGTGYSGNTIYF. DNA for the CDR3: TGTGCCAGCAGCAAAAACCCCGGGACAGGCTACTCTGGAAACACCATATATTTT.

This chain connects TRBV20-1 to TRBJ2-5; D gene ambiguous. V dropped 6 bases and J dropped 6 bases, with 8 bases sitting between them. The CDR3 consists of 10 residues. The V gene's germline CDR1 is DFQATT and CDR2 SNEGSKA (reference sequence). CDR3 in DNA: TGCAGTGCCCCTCTACAGACCCAGTACTTC. This codes for CSAPLQTQYF.

The chain carries TRBV5-1 and TRBJ1-2; D is perhaps TRBD1 (5 bases). This CDR3 is built from 13 residues. Germline CDR1 reads SGHRS; CDR2 reads YFSETQ. The V end lost 2 bases, the J end lost 4 bases, and 9 bases lay between the germline ends. CDR3 protein: CASSFGGAYGYTF. As DNA, the CDR3 is TGCGCCAGCAGCTTCGGGGGTGCCTATGGCTACACCTTC.

This chain connects TRBV6-6 to TRBJ2-1; TRBD2 matches 8 bases. V was pared by 7 bases and J by 0 bases, with 2 bases of the junction left unmatched. The CDR3 is made up of 14 amino acids. Germline values: CDR1 MNHNY, CDR2 SVGAGI (reference sequence). CDR3 nucleotides: TGTGCCAGCACAAGCGGGAGCTCCTACAATGAGCAGTTCTTC. Translating gives CASTSGSSYNEQFF.

This clone was found a few times. The chain uses TRBV12-5 and TRBJ2-1; TRBD2 matches 7 bases. The CDR3 length is 15 residues. From germline, CDR1 is LGHNT and CDR2 FRNRAP. Unmatched junction bases numbered 5, after V lost 1 base and J lost 5 bases. The CDR3 nucleotides read TGTGCTAGTGGTTTGGGGCAAGCGGGAAACAATGAGCAGTTCTTC. Translating it yields CASGLGQAGNNEQFF.

The genes are TRBV4-3 and TRBJ2-1, with a tentative D call TRBD1 (6 bases). V lost 3 bases and J 1 base, leaving 16 bases between the germline ends. Germline loops: CDR1 LGHNA, CDR2 YSLEER. The CDR3 runs 17 residues. CDR3 DNA sequence: TGCGCCAGCAGCCAGGTTGTGGGGGCAGGATCCTACAATGAGCAGTTCTTC. As protein: CASSQVVGAGSYNEQFF.

This clone was detected ten times or more. This chain links TRBV5-1 with TRBJ1-2, with no clear D. CDR1 SGHRS and CDR2 YFSETQ come from the germline V gene. V lost 0 bases and J lost 0, with 6 bases in between. CDR3 length: 14 amino acids. CDR3: CASSLERANYGYTF. The CDR3 DNA is TGCGCCAGCAGCTTGGAGAGGGCTAACTATGGCTACACCTTC.

The chain has TRBV7-6 and TRBJ2-1; 14 bases are shared with TRBD2. The J segment lost 13 bases and the V segment lost 5 bases, leaving 10 bases of the junction unmatched. Germline V lookup: CDR1 SGHVS, CDR2 FNYEAQ. The CDR3 consists of 15 residues. CDR3 sequence: CASSSPGTSGSKQFF. The CDR3 DNA reads as TGTGCCAGCAGCAGCCCCGGGACTAGCGGGAGTAAACAGTTCTTC. Variable domain in full (rest from reference TRBV7-6 and TRBJ2-1): GAGVSQSPRYKVTKRGQDVALRCDPISGHVSLYWYRQALGQGPEFLTYFNYEAQQDKSGLPNDRFSAERPEGSISTLTIQRTEQRDSAMYRCASSSPGTSGSKQFFGPGTRLTVL.

The V and J genes are TRBV18 and TRBJ2-7, with D uncertain. This CDR3 contains 12 residues. V lost 1 base and J lost 6, with 7 bases in between. Germline loops: CDR1 KGHSH, CDR2 LQKENI. This chain's CDR3 is CASSPLLPEQYF. The CDR3 DNA sequence: TGTGCCAGCTCACCACTTCTTCCCGAGCAGTACTTC. Based on the CDR3 plus reference TRBV18 and TRBJ2-7, the full variable domain is NAGVMQNPRHLVRRRGQEARLRCSPMKGHSHVYWYRQLPEEGLKFMVYLQKENIIDESGMPKERFSAEFPKEGPSILRIQQVVRGDSAAYFCASSPLLPEQYFGPGTRLTVT.

The rearrangement uses TRBV11-1 and TRBJ2-1, with D tentatively TRBD1 or TRBD2 (5 bases each). The CDR3 is made up of 13 amino acids. V lost 1 base and J 6 bases, leaving 7 bases between the germline ends. Germline V gives CDR1 SGHAT, CDR2 FQDESV (reference sequence). CDR3 sequence reads: CASSLERGNEQFF. The CDR3 DNA sequence: TGTGCCAGCAGCTTAGAGAGGGGCAATGAGCAGTTCTTC.